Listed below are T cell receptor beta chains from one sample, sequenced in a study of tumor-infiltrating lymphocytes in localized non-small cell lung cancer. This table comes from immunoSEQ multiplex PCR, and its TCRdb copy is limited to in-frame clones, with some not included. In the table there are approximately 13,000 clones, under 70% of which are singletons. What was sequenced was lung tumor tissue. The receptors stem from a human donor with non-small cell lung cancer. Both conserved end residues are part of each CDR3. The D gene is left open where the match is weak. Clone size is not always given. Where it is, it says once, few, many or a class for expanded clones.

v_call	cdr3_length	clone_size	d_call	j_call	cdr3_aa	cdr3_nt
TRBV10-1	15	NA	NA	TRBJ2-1	CASSAQREWDNEQFF	TGCGCCAGCAGTGCTCAGAGGGAGTGGGACAATGAGCAGTTCTTC
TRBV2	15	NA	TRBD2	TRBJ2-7	CASSGEAGTSYEQYF	TGTGCCAGCAGTGGAGAAGCGGGGACCTCCTACGAGCAGTACTTC
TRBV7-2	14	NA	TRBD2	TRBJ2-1	CASSYSGGYNEQFF	TGTGCCAGCAGCTATAGCGGGGGTTACAATGAGCAGTTCTTC
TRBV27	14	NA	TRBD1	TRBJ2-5	CASSRDRGWETQYF	TGTGCCAGCAGCCGAGACAGGGGTTGGGAGACCCAGTACTTC
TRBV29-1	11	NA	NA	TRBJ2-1	CSVEIGGEQFF	TGCAGCGTTGAAATAGGGGGTGAGCAGTTCTTC
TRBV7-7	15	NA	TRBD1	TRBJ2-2	CASSLEQGGTGELFF	TGTGCTAGCAGCTTGGAACAGGGGGGAACCGGGGAGCTGTTTTTT
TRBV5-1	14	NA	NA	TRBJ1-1	CASSFNSGYTEAFF	TGCGCCAGCAGCTTCAACTCCGGGTACACTGAAGCTTTCTTT
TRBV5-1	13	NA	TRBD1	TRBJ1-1	CASSSDRDTEAFF	TGCGCCAGCAGCAGCGACAGGGACACTGAAGCTTTCTTT
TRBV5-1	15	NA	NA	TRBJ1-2	CASSGSGPSNYGYTF	TGCGCCAGCAGCGGGTCAGGGCCTTCTAACTATGGCTACACCTTC
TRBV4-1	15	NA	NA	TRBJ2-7	CASSQAPGRLYEQYF	TGCGCCAGCAGCCAAGCCCCCGGTAGACTCTACGAGCAGTACTTC
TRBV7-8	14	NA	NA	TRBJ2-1	CASSLVTSSGEQFF	TGTGCCAGCAGCTTAGTTACTAGTTCCGGCGAGCAGTTCTTC
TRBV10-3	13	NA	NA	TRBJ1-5	CAISDREGQPQHF	TGTGCCATCAGTGACAGGGAAGGTCAGCCCCAGCATTTT
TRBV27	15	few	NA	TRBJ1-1	CASSLSRTANTEAFF	TGTGCCAGCAGTTTATCACGTACGGCGAACACTGAAGCTTTCTTT
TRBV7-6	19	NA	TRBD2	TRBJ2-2	CASSPLPGLAGEGAGELFF	TGTGCCAGCAGCCCTCTTCCGGGACTAGCGGGAGAGGGGGCCGGGGAGCTGTTTTTT
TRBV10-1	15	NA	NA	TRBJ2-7	CASSEGWIPNYEQYF	TGCGCCAGCAGTGAGGGTTGGATCCCGAACTACGAGCAGTACTTC
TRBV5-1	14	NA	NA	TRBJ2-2	CASSLSHNTGELFF	TGCGCCAGCAGCTTGAGCCACAACACCGGGGAGCTGTTTTTT
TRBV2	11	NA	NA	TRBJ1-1	CASSEYSEAFF	TGTGCCAGCAGTGAATACTCAGAAGCTTTCTTT
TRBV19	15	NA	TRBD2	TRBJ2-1	CASSTLAGGYNEQFF	TGTGCCAGTAGTACACTAGCGGGGGGATACAATGAGCAGTTCTTC
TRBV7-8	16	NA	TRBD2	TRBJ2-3	CASSIVAGLITDTQYF	TGTGCCAGCAGCATAGTAGCGGGACTCATCACAGATACGCAGTATTTT
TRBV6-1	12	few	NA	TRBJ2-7	CASSDRKYEQYF	TGTGCCAGCAGTGACAGGAAATACGAGCAGTACTTC
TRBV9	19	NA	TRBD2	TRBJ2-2	CASSGYLLAGGPDTGELFF	TGTGCCAGCAGCGGGTATCTTCTAGCGGGGGGCCCCGACACCGGGGAGCTGTTTTTT
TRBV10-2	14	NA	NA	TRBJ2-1	CASSDMTGLNEQFF	TGCGCCAGCAGTGATATGACCGGACTTAATGAGCAGTTCTTC
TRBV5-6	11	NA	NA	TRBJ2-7	CASTGGYEQYF	TGTGCCAGCACCGGTGGGTACGAGCAGTACTTC
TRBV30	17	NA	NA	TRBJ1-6	CAWSVRPVSSYNSPLHF	TGTGCCTGGAGCGTACGTCCCGTAAGCTCCTATAATTCACCCCTCCACTTT
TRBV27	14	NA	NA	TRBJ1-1	CASRPQARGTEAFF	TGTGCCAGCAGGCCACAGGCTCGGGGTACTGAAGCTTTCTTT
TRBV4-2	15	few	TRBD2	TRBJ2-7	CASSQDTSGLYEQYF	TGTGCCAGCAGCCAAGATACTAGCGGACTTTACGAGCAGTACTTC
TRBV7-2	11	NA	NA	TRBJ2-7	CASSQGNEQYF	TGTGCCAGCAGCCAGGGTAACGAGCAGTACTTC
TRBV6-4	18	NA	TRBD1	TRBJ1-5	CASSDETTGAMGNQPQHF	TGTGCCAGCAGTGACGAAACGACAGGGGCCATGGGCAATCAGCCCCAGCATTTT
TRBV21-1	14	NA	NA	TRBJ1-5	CASRDSGGNQPQHF	TGTGCCAGCCGGGACAGCGGGGGCAATCAGCCCCAGCATTTT
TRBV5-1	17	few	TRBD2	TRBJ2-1	CASSRELAGGPGNEQFF	TGCGCCAGCAGCCGTGAACTAGCGGGGGGGCCCGGCAATGAGCAGTTCTTC
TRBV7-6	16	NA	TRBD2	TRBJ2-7	CASSLAPTGGSYEQYF	TGTGCCAGCAGCTTAGCTCCCACTGGCGGGAGCTACGAGCAGTACTTC
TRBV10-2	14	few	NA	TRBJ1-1	CASSPSVQYTEAFF	TGCGCCTCCTCGCCTTCCGTCCAATACACTGAAGCTTTCTTT
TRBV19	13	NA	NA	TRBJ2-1	CASSGTGAYEQFF	TGTGCCAGTAGTGGAACGGGCGCGTATGAGCAGTTCTTC
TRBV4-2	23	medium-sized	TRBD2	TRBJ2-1	CASSQAPGLGTSGRASSYNEQFF	TGTGCCAGCAGCCAAGCCCCAGGCCTTGGGACTAGCGGGAGGGCTAGCTCCTACAATGAGCAGTTCTTC
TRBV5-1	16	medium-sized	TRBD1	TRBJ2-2	CASSSRQGAGTGELFF	TGCGCCAGCAGCTCGAGACAGGGGGCGGGCACCGGGGAGCTGTTTTTT
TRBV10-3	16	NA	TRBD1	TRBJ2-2	CAISESRTGDTGELFF	TGTGCCATCAGTGAGTCGAGGACAGGGGACACCGGGGAGCTGTTTTTT
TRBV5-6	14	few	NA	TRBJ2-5	CASSFFEPRETQYF	TGTGCCAGCAGCTTCTTCGAACCACGGGAGACCCAGTACTTC
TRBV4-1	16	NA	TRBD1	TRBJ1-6	CASSQGAGTGRSPLHF	TGCGCCAGCAGCCAAGGGGCTGGGACAGGGCGGTCACCCCTCCACTTT